A single sample gave rise to the 13 T cell receptor beta chains below, sequenced in a study of OX40 agonist ivuxolimab in advanced cancers. Sequenced by immunoSEQ multiplex PCR; TCRdb stores in-frame clones only, minus some. The table includes 60,000 to 75,000 clones, 80% to 85% detected once. The specimen comprised CD4+ or CD8+ T cells sorted from blood, sampled in a trial of the OX40 agonist ivuxolimab. The receptors derive from an adult with an advanced solid tumor such as melanoma, head and neck, liver or kidney cancer.

This chain uses TRBV19 with TRBJ2-3; TRBD2 matches at 12 bases. V trimming: 6 bases; J trimming: 5 bases; junction bases outside the gene matches: 12. Looked up from germline, CDR1 is LNHDA and CDR2 is SQIVND (reference sequence). The CDR3 consists of 17 residues. As DNA, the CDR3 is TGTGCCAGTAGGAGCCTTATGTTGGGACTAGCGGGAGATACGCAGTATTTT. This gives the protein CASRSLMLGLAGDTQYF.

V and J are TRBV12-2 and TRBJ2-7; TRBD2 reflects the table's D call only, with no check against the DNA. TRBV12-2 is a listed pseudogene. CDR3 length: 19 residues. CDR3 residues: CASHPSKGIPGQGLYEQYF. As DNA, the CDR3 is TGTGCAAGTCACCCTAGCAAGGGTATTCCAGGTCAGGGACTCTACGAGCAGTACTTC.

The chain is built from TRBV9 and TRBJ2-3; TRBD2 is a possible D gene (5 bases). The germline V gene encodes CDR1 SGDLS and CDR2 YYNGEE. Trimming took 0 bases from V and 10 from J, leaving 15 bases between them. This CDR3 region has 14 residues. CDR3 amino acids: CASSVVPDGMAQYF. CDR3 in DNA: TGTGCCAGCAGCGTAGTCCCCGACGGGATGGCGCAGTATTTT.

Note on this clone: Mismatch with germline at one junction end may stem from a read error. The V and J genes are TRBV6-1 and TRBJ1-1, with D possibly matching TRBD1 (5 bases). The CDR3 contains 16 residues. Germline assignment: CDR1 MNHNS and CDR2 SASEGT. DNA of the CDR3: TGTGCCAGCGGTGAACCCCCCGGGGACTCAAACACTGAAGCTTTCTTT. It translates to CASGEPPGDSNTEAFF.

V gene TRBV5-1 combines with J gene TRBJ2-5, with 12 bases matching TRBD2. Per germline, CDR1 SGHRS and CDR2 YFSETQ. V trimming: 0 bases; J trimming: 5 bases; junction bases outside the gene matches: 8. The CDR3 has 17 amino acids. CDR3 bases: TGCGCCAGCAGCTTGGCGCCTAGCGGGGGGGCCCGGGAGACCCAGTACTTC. This sequence encodes CASSLAPSGGARETQYF. Filled out from reference TRBV5-1 and TRBJ2-5, the complete variable domain reads KAGVTQTPRYLIKTRGQQVTLSCSPISGHRSVSWYQQTPGQGLQFLFEYFSETQRNKGNFPGRFSGRQFSNSRSEMNVSTLELGDSALYLCASSLAPSGGARETQYFGPGTRLLVL.

This clone occurred a few times. V and J are TRBV6-1 and TRBJ1-5; TRBD1 might be the D (6 bases). Looked up from germline, CDR1 is MNHNS and CDR2 is SASEGT. The V gene lost 0 bases and the J gene lost 7 bases, with 13 bases spanning the gap. There are 15 residues in the CDR3. CDR3 residues: CASSEAGGGGQPQHF. In nucleotides, the CDR3 is TGTGCCAGCAGTGAAGCAGGGGGAGGAGGACAGCCCCAGCATTTT.

This clone appeared a single time. The CDR3: CASSQRQVDEQFF. CDR3 nucleotides: TGTGCCAGCTCACAACGGCAGGTGGATGAGCAGTTCTTC. The V gene is TRBV18, the J gene TRBJ2-1, with D unclear. The length of the CDR3 is 13 residues. Germline V gene lookup returns CDR1 KGHSH and CDR2 LQKENI. Deletions cut 4 bases from V and 8 bases from J, with 12 bases between.

The V call is TRBV4-1, the J call TRBJ1-2; 7 bases are a match to TRBD1. The V segment lost 4 bases and the J segment 8 bases; nucleotides outside the gene matches: 16. The CDR3 extends over 16 amino acids. The germline V gene encodes CDR1 MGHRA and CDR2 YSYEKL. The CDR3 region has the DNA TGCGCCAGCAGCCGGCGACAGGGAGAGCCTAGCCTCGGCTACACCTTC. It yields the protein CASSRRQGEPSLGYTF.

This chain joins TRBV9 and TRBJ2-3; possibly TRBD1 for D (5 bases). This CDR3 spans 14 amino acids. The germline V gene encodes CDR1 SGDLS and CDR2 YYNGEE. Between the trimmed V and J ends, which lost 0 bases and 4 bases, there was a span of 9 bases. CDR3: CASSVGVGADTQYF. For the CDR3, the DNA is TGTGCCAGCAGCGTAGGGGTAGGGGCAGATACGCAGTATTTT.

This clone was found a few times. This rearrangement joins TRBV6-5 to TRBJ1-2, with D perhaps TRBD1 (5 bases). CDR1 and CDR2 from the germline V gene are MNHEY and SVGAGI. Trimming shortened V by 7 bases and J by 2 bases, and 17 bases separated the two germline ends. This CDR3 has 15 residues. CDR3 loop: CASMPGQGRNYGYTF. CDR3 DNA sequence: TGTGCCAGCATGCCAGGGCAGGGAAGGAACTATGGCTACACCTTC.

V gene TRBV27 combines with J gene TRBJ2-2; either TRBD1 or TRBD2 may fit D (5 bases each). This CDR3 has 15 residues. In germline, CDR1 is MNHEY, CDR2 SMNVEV (reference sequence). V gave up 4 bases and J gave up 1 base, with 10 bases separating them. The CDR3 bases are TGTGCCAGCAGTTCCACGGGGCTGAACACCGGGGAGCTGTTTTTT. Protein sequence: CASSSTGLNTGELFF.

This clone was detected a few times. Different DNA sequences within this sample yield the same CDR3. The CDR3, as DNA: TGTGCCAGCAGCGTTGCAGGGAACACTGAAGCTTTCTTT. Its protein product is CASSVAGNTEAFF. The V call is TRBV9, the J call TRBJ1-1; D ambiguous. CDR1 is SGDLS and CDR2 is YYNGEE in the germline V gene. There are 13 residues in the CDR3. V lost 2 bases and J lost 1, with 6 bases in between.

This clone was detected once. The V gene is TRBV19, the J gene TRBJ2-2; D could derive from TRBD1 or TRBD2 (6 bases each). CDR3 length: 18 amino acids. CDR1 LNHDA and CDR2 SQIVND come from the germline V gene (reference sequence). Trimming left V 8 bases short and J 0 bases short, with 22 bases between. The CDR3 protein is CASVGWGAIGSNTGELFF. CDR3 coding DNA: TGTGCCAGTGTCGGTTGGGGGGCGATCGGTTCGAACACCGGGGAGCTGTTTTTT.